A single sample is the source of the 22 T cell receptor beta chains below, sequenced in a study of control samples from healthy donors and cancer patients. Repertoires were generated with immunoSEQ multiplex PCR, while TCRdb's copy carries only in-frame clones and drops some. The data show 150,000 to 200,000 clones, around 90% seen once. Source material: blood. The receptors were gathered from a man aged 25 to 40 in good health.

In regard to this clone: The same CDR3 is also encoded by other DNA sequences in this sample. The chain joins TRBV29-1 to TRBJ1-1; D call uncertain. The length of the CDR3 is 11 residues. Trimming took off 4 bases at V and 11 bases at J, with 14 bases between the two ends. The V gene's germline CDR1 is SQVTM and CDR2 ANQGSEA. The CDR3 DNA reads as TGCAGCGTTGTAGGGTCGCTGGGGGCTTTCTTT. It codes for CSVVGSLGAFF.

This clone has more than one count but fewer than ten. The chain links TRBV2 to TRBJ2-3; D might be TRBD1 (5 bases). CDR1 SNHLY and CDR2 FYNNEI come from the germline V gene. V was clipped by 6 bases and J by 0 bases, with 10 bases between them. CDR3 size: 14 residues. CDR3 residues: CASRSGSSTDTQYF. The CDR3 coding sequence is TGTGCCAGCAGGTCAGGGTCTAGCACAGATACGCAGTATTTT.

This clone was picked up one time. The chain carries TRBV6-5 and TRBJ1-1; D is uncertain. Per the germline V gene, CDR1 is MNHEY and CDR2 is SVGAGI. This CDR3 comprises 14 residues. Trimming pared 6 bases from V and 0 bases from J, leaving 11 bases between. Here the CDR3 DNA reads TGTGCCAGCAGATGGGCCGTTTTGAACACTGAAGCTTTCTTT. It codes for CASRWAVLNTEAFF.

The V and J genes are TRBV6-6 and TRBJ1-2, with D possibly being TRBD1 (5 bases). This CDR3 is built from 14 residues. Germline V CDR1 and CDR2: MNHNY, SVGAGI (reference sequence). Trimming pared 2 bases from V and 5 bases from J, leaving 12 bases between. The CDR3 loop is CASSYRIDSYGYTF. In nucleotides, the CDR3 is TGTGCCAGCAGTTACCGGATAGACAGTTATGGCTACACCTTC.

The rearrangement links TRBV6-5 to TRBJ2-7, with 8 bases identical to TRBD1. The junction had 6 bases not matched to a gene; V was cut back by 6 bases and J by 2 bases. This CDR3 has 14 residues. CDR1 is MNHEY, CDR2 SVGAGI, per germline. CDR3 in DNA: TGTGCCAGCAGGACAGGGGTTCCCCCCTACGAGCAGTACTTC. Amino acids: CASRTGVPPYEQYF.

The chain has TRBV4-1 and TRBJ2-7; no clear D. Germline V gives CDR1 MGHRA, CDR2 YSYEKL. V was cut by 4 bases and J by 7 bases, with 20 bases left in between. There are 15 residues in the CDR3. DNA for the CDR3: TGCGCCAGCAGCCGAACAAAGAACGCGGTTCGGGAGCAGTACTTC. This sequence encodes CASSRTKNAVREQYF.

The chain joins TRBV10-1 to TRBJ1-1; D unclear. With 1 base removed from V and 2 bases from J, the gap between germline ends came to 5 bases. The CDR3 totals 13 residues. Germline values: CDR1 WNHNN, CDR2 SYGVQD (reference sequence). Here the CDR3 reads CASSEWGNTEAFF. CDR3 coding DNA: TGCGCCAGCAGTGAGTGGGGTAACACTGAAGCTTTCTTT.

V is TRBV24-1 and J is TRBJ1-2, with D perhaps matching TRBD1 (5 bases). CDR3 length: 14 amino acids. The germline CDR1 and CDR2 sequences are KGHDR and SFDVKD. V lost 5 bases and J lost 6, with 15 bases in between. The CDR3 DNA follows: TGTGCCACCAGTGGCCCCGGGACCGCGGATGGCTACACCTTC. As protein: CATSGPGTADGYTF.

The chain combines TRBV5-1 with TRBJ1-1, with TRBD1 identical over 7 bases. Germline V CDR1 and CDR2: SGHRS, YFSETQ. This CDR3 comprises 16 residues. V dropped 4 bases and J dropped 1; count of bases not matched to a gene: 10. This chain's CDR3 is CASSQTGERGNTEAFF. The CDR3 bases are TGCGCCAGCAGCCAAACAGGGGAGAGGGGGAACACTGAAGCTTTCTTT.

DNA of the CDR3: TGTGCCAGCAGCGCCTCAGGGATCTCTGGAAACACCATATATTTT. The encoded protein is CASSASGISGNTIYF. The gene calls are TRBV7-9 and TRBJ1-3, with a possible D match to TRBD1 (5 bases). Germline assignment: CDR1 SEHNR and CDR2 FQNEAQ (reference sequence). The V and J ends lost 5 bases and 0 bases respectively, with 11 bases between them. There are 15 residues in the CDR3.

CDR3 loop: CASSRWDRPNYGYTF. DNA for the CDR3: TGTGCCAGCAGCCGATGGGACAGACCTAACTATGGCTACACCTTC. The chain employs TRBV28 and TRBJ1-2; TRBD1 agrees at 7 bases. Germline V gene sequence: CDR1 MDHEN, CDR2 SYDVKM. This CDR3 region has 15 residues. V gave up 6 bases and J gave up 0 bases; unmatched junction bases: 7.

This clone showed up just once. V usage is TRBV27 and J usage is TRBJ2-3, with 8 positions matching TRBD2. The ends lost 4 bases at V and 0 bases at J; junction bases unmatched: 6. The CDR3 spans 16 residues. Germline loops: CDR1 MNHEY, CDR2 SMNVEV (reference sequence). Here the CDR3 reads CASSSRAGVSTDTQYF. CDR3 bases: TGTGCCAGCAGTTCTAGAGCGGGGGTTAGCACAGATACGCAGTATTTT.

This clone was seen only once. The chain employs TRBV5-4 and TRBJ2-1, with D unclear. This CDR3 comprises 16 residues. V lost 0 bases, J lost 0 bases, and 10 bases lay in between. Per germline, CDR1 SGHNT and CDR2 YYREEE (reference sequence). The CDR3 spells CASSLGSQSSYNEQFF. DNA for the CDR3: TGTGCCAGCAGCTTGGGATCGCAGAGCTCCTACAATGAGCAGTTCTTC.

This chain uses TRBV12-3 or TRBV12-4 with TRBJ1-1; weak D call: TRBD1 (5 bases). V lost 3 bases and J 6 bases, leaving 8 bases between the germline ends. The CDR3 covers 12 residues. The CDR3 spells CASSFLGAEAFF. The CDR3 bases are TGTGCCAGCAGTTTCCTGGGGGCTGAAGCTTTCTTT.

The chain is built from TRBV7-9 and TRBJ1-4; 9 nucleotides align to TRBD1. CDR3 length: 16 amino acids. J gave up 8 bases and V 6 bases, and 13 bases lay outside the gene matches. CDR1 is SEHNR and CDR2 is FQNEAQ in the germline V gene (reference sequence). This CDR3 reads CASRAGTGHPREKLFF. The CDR3, as DNA: TGTGCCAGCAGGGCCGGGACAGGGCACCCGAGGGAAAAACTGTTTTTT.

This sequence joins TRBV7-9 and TRBJ1-1; a weak D match, TRBD1 (6 bases). The CDR3 contains 15 residues. The germline CDR1 and CDR2 sequences are SEHNR and FQNEAQ (reference sequence). The V gene lost 1 base and the J gene lost 0 bases, with 9 bases spanning the gap. The DNA of the CDR3 is TGTGCCAGCAGCTTAGACGGGACATTGAACACTGAAGCTTTCTTT. Translation: CASSLDGTLNTEAFF.

Note on this clone: The sample has other DNA sequences that encode this CDR3 too. V and J are TRBV12-3 or TRBV12-4 and TRBJ2-1; the D gene is possibly TRBD2 (5 bases). Trimming stripped 3 bases from V and 8 bases from J, with 5 bases between. This CDR3 has 11 residues. The CDR3, as DNA: TGTGCCAGCAGTTTGCGGGATGAGCAGTTCTTC. It translates to CASSLRDEQFF.

The chain has TRBV10-3 and TRBJ2-1, with 9 bases identical to TRBD2. CDR3 length: 14 residues. Per the germline V gene, CDR1 is ENHRY and CDR2 is SYGVKD. Trimming cost V 8 bases and J 0 bases; bases outside gene matches: 2. The CDR3: CAIASGDSYNEQFF. DNA of the CDR3: TGTGCCATCGCTAGCGGGGACTCCTACAATGAGCAGTTCTTC.

J is TRBJ2-5 and V is TRBV5-4; the match to TRBD2 covers 11 bases. V was clipped by 0 bases and J by 1 base; unmatched bases: 5. The CDR3 runs 17 residues. Germline V gene data show CDR1 as SGHNT and CDR2 as YYREEE (reference sequence). CDR3 DNA sequence: TGTGCCAGCAGCTTGGACGGACTAGCGGGCACCCAAGAGACCCAGTACTTC. This gives the protein CASSLDGLAGTQETQYF.

The chain joins TRBV7-2 to TRBJ2-5, with TRBD1 matching over 7 bases. V was pared by 5 bases and J by 4 bases, with 13 bases of the junction left unmatched. Germline assignment: CDR1 SGHTA and CDR2 FQGNSA. The CDR3 consists of 16 residues. CDR3 sequence: CASSLNAGTAIETQYF. CDR3 nucleotide sequence: TGTGCCAGCAGCCTCAACGCCGGGACAGCTATAGAGACCCAGTACTTC.

This chain joins TRBV5-1 and TRBJ2-3; D remains ambiguous. Trimming cost V 0 bases and J 6 bases, with 11 bases left between them. CDR3 length: 14 residues. Germline V gene lookup returns CDR1 SGHRS and CDR2 YFSETQ. CDR3 protein: CASSLASGLDTQYF. CDR3 in DNA: TGCGCCAGCAGCTTGGCGTCGGGTCTTGATACGCAGTATTTT.

The chain uses TRBV9 and TRBJ2-3; 7 bases are shared with TRBD2. J lost 4 bases, V lost 0 bases, and 2 bases had no gene match. This CDR3 spans 14 amino acids. Looked up from germline, CDR1 is SGDLS and CDR2 is YYNGEE. CDR3 loop: CASSVGTSPDTQYF. In DNA form, the CDR3 reads TGTGCCAGCAGCGTAGGGACTAGTCCAGATACGCAGTATTTT.